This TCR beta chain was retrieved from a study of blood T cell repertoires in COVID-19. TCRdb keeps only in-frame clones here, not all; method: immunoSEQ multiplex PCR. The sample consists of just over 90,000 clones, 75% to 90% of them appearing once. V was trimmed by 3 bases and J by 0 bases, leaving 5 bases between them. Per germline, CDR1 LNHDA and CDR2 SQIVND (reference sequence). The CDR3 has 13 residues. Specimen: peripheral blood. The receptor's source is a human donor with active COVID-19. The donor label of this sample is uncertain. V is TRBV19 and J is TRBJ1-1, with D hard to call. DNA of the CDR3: TGTGCCAGTAGTATGAGCCTGAACACTGAAGCTTTCTTT. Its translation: CASSMSLNTEAFF.